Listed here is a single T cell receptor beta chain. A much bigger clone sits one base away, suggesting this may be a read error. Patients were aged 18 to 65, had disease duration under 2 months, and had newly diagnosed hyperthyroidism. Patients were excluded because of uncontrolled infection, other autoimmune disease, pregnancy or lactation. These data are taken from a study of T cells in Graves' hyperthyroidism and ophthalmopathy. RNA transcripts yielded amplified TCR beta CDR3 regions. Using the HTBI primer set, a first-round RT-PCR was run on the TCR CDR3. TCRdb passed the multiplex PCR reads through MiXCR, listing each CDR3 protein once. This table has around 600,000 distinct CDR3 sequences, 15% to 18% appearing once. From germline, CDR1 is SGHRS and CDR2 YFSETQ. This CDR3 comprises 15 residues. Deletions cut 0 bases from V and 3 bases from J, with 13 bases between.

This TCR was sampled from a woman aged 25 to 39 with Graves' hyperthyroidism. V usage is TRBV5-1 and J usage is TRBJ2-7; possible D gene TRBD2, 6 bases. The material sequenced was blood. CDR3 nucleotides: TGCGCCAGCAGCTTGGCCCCGGGACTGAGCTACGAGCAGTACTTC. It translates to CASSLAPGLSYEQYF.